The 7 T cell receptor beta chains below all came from one sample that was sequenced in a study of control samples from healthy donors and cancer patients. Clones were read by immunoSEQ multiplex PCR, and TCRdb kept only the in-frame ones, dropping some. The data show more than 75,000 clones, roughly 84% seen once. Sequenced input: PBMCs. The receptors derive from a man in his 70s with lung cancer.

The CDR3: CASSEALVASYEQYF. CDR3 in DNA: TGTGCCAGCAGTGAAGCACTAGTTGCTTCCTACGAGCAGTACTTC. V is TRBV6-1 and J is TRBJ2-7; the D gene is possibly TRBD2 (5 bases). Germline V CDR1 and CDR2: MNHNS, SASEGT. The V end lost 0 bases, the J end lost 1 base, and 10 bases lay between the germline ends. There are 15 residues in the CDR3.

V usage is TRBV3-1 (or the pseudogene TRBV3-2) and J usage is TRBJ1-2, with D possibly TRBD1 on 5 matching bases. Germline lookup yields CDR1 LGHDT and CDR2 YNNKEL (reference sequence). V gave up 1 base and J gave up 4 bases, with 19 bases separating them. This CDR3 has 17 residues. CDR3 DNA: TGTGCCAGCAGCCAAGGGGATACGGGACGGAGCGTCTATGGCTACACCTTC. Protein product: CASSQGDTGRSVYGYTF.

The rearrangement uses TRBV12-3 or TRBV12-4 and TRBJ2-3, with D perhaps TRBD1 (6 bases). V shed 6 bases and J shed 1 base, with 8 bases lying between them. The CDR3 has 13 residues. CDR3 nucleotide sequence: TGTGCCAGCAGGGCAGGGGGCACAGATACGCAGTATTTT. Protein product: CASRAGGTDTQYF.

Here the CDR3 reads CASSYSGTGGLRGNQPQHF. The CDR3 bases are TGTGCCAGCAGTTACTCGGGGACAGGGGGCCTCCGGGGCAATCAGCCCCAGCATTTT. The J gene is TRBJ1-5, the V gene TRBV6-2 or TRBV6-3; 12 positions agree with TRBD1. Germline V gene lookup returns CDR1 MNHEY and CDR2 SVGEGT. V shed 0 bases, J shed 2 bases, and the junction held 8 bases outside the gene matches. The CDR3 loop spans 19 amino acids.

This clone was counted between two and nine times. This sequence joins TRBV19 and TRBJ2-2; perhaps TRBD1 as D (5 bases). Germline V lookup: CDR1 LNHDA, CDR2 SQIVND (reference sequence). Trimming took 5 bases from V and 3 from J, leaving 13 bases between them. There are 15 residues in the CDR3. The CDR3 sequence is CASSVPGKDTGELFF. The CDR3 DNA reads as TGTGCCAGTAGTGTCCCAGGGAAGGACACCGGGGAGCTGTTTTTT.

V usage is TRBV6-4 and J usage is TRBJ1-1; D remains unclear. The V gene's germline CDR1 is MRHNA and CDR2 SNTAGT. V lost 4 bases to trimming and J lost 1 base, with 7 bases between them. This CDR3 comprises 13 residues. CDR3 sequence (DNA): TGTGCCAGCAGTGCCCAGAAGAACACTGAAGCTTTCTTT. It codes for CASSAQKNTEAFF.

This clone was seen many times. The chain recombines TRBV7-8 with TRBJ2-7; 7 bases agree with TRBD2. V gave up 5 bases and J gave up 7 bases; unmatched junction bases: 8. The CDR3 is 13 residues long. Germline V CDR1 and CDR2: SGHVS, FQNEAQ. CDR3 nucleotide sequence: TGTGCCAGCAGCCTCGCGGGGGTTGGGGAGCAGTACTTC. Translating gives CASSLAGVGEQYF.